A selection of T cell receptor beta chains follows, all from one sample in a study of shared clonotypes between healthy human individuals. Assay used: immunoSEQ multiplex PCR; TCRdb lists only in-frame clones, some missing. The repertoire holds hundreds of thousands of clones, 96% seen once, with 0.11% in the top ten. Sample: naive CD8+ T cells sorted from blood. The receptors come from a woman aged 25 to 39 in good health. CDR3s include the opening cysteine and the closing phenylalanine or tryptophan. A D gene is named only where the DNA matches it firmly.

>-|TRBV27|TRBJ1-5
CASSFQGSNQPQHF
TGTGCCAGCAGTTTCCAGGGGAGCAATCAGCCCCAGCATTTT
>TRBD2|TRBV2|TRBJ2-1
CASSELGSGRPSYNEQFF
TGTGCCAGCAGTGAATTGGGTAGCGGGAGGCCCTCCTACAATGAGCAGTTCTTC
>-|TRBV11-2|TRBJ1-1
CASSDTVNTEAFF
TGTGCCAGCAGCGACACTGTGAACACTGAAGCTTTCTTT
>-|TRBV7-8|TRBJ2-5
CASSLRVKETQYF
TGTGCCAGCAGCTTAAGGGTGAAGGAGACCCAGTACTTC
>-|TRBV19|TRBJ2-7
CASRTTGSYEQYF
TGTGCCAGTAGGACCACGGGCTCCTACGAGCAGTACTTC
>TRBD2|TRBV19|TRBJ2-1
CASSIPGLQSSYNEQFF
TGTGCCAGTAGCATCCCGGGACTACAGAGCTCCTACAATGAGCAGTTCTTC
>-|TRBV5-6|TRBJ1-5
CASSSGGGPQHF
TGTGCCAGCAGCTCCGGTGGGGGGCCCCAGCATTTT
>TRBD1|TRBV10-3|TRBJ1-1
CAVGQAMNTEAFF
TGTGCCGTCGGACAGGCTATGAACACTGAAGCTTTCTTT
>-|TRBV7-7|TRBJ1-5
CASSLESPGQPQHF
TGTGCCAGCAGCTTAGAATCACCGGGCCAGCCCCAGCATTTT
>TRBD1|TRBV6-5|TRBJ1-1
CASFEARGHPEAFF
TGTGCCAGCTTTGAGGCCAGGGGGCACCCTGAAGCTTTCTTT
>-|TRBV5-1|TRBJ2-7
CASSPIWDTSSYEQYF
TGCGCCAGCAGCCCCATCTGGGACACGAGCTCCTACGAGCAGTACTTC
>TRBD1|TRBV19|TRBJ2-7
CASSMVKGALDEQYF
TGTGCCAGTAGTATGGTAAAGGGGGCATTGGACGAGCAGTACTTC
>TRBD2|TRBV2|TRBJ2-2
CASIGGVTGELFF
TGTGCCAGCATCGGGGGGGTCACCGGGGAGCTGTTTTTT
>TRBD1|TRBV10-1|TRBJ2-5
CASSERRGRDETQYF
TGCGCCAGCAGTGAACGCAGGGGGCGAGACGAGACCCAGTACTTC
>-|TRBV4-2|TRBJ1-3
CASSPDTSGNTIYF
TGTGCCAGCAGCCCGGACACCTCTGGAAACACCATATATTTT